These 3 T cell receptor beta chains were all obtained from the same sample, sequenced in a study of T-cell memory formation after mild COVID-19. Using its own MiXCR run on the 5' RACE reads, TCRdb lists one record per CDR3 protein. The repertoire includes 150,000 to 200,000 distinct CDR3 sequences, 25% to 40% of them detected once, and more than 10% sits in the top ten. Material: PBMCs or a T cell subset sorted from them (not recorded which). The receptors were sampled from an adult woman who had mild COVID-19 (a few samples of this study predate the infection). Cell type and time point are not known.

The CDR3 is CASSLWPGAAQETQYF. As DNA, the CDR3 is TGTGCCAGCAGCTTATGGCCCGGGGCCGCCCAAGAGACCCAGTACTTC. This chain connects TRBV7-2 to TRBJ2-5, with D perhaps being TRBD1 or TRBD2 (5 bases each). This CDR3 comprises 16 residues. The germline V gene encodes CDR1 SGHTA and CDR2 FQGNSA. The germline V and J ends were trimmed by 2 bases and 1 base, with 14 bases remaining between them.

The CDR3 nucleotides read TGTGCCAGTAGTTCCAGGACTGGAGGGAGCTCCTACGAGCAGTACTTC. This translates into CASSSRTGGSSYEQYF. The rearrangement links TRBV19 to TRBJ2-7, with D perhaps TRBD2 (6 bases). The germline gives CDR1 LNHDA, CDR2 SQIVND (reference sequence). V was trimmed by 5 bases and J by 0 bases, leaving 17 bases between them. The CDR3 extends over 16 amino acids.

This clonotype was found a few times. The CDR3 sequence: CSVARTQSEQYF. In DNA, the CDR3 is TGCAGTGTAGCGCGGACCCAAAGCGAGCAGTACTTC. The V and J genes are TRBV20-1 and TRBJ2-7, with a tentative D call TRBD2 (5 bases). The CDR3 extends over 12 amino acids. Germline V gene lookup returns CDR1 DFQATT and CDR2 SNEGSKA (reference sequence). Between the trimmed V and J ends, which lost 7 bases and 6 bases, there was a span of 16 bases.